This T cell receptor beta chain derives from a study of blood T cell repertoires in COVID-19. Study context: There were acute and convalescent COVID-19 samples, and they came from the United States, Italy and Spain.

Germline lookup yields CDR1 LNHNV and CDR2 YYDKDF (reference sequence). The length of the CDR3 is 22 residues. V was shortened by 2 bases and J by 6 bases, with 34 bases between the two germline ends. Produced via immunoSEQ multiplex PCR; TCRdb's table is partial and in-frame only. The sample has 120,000 or so clones, about four fifths seen once. V gene TRBV15 combines with J gene TRBJ2-2; D is possibly TRBD1 (8 bases). The source of this sequence is a man aged 30 to 39 with COVID-19, enrolled during active disease. The source material was peripheral blood. In nucleotides, the CDR3 is TGTGCCACCAGCAGAAATCCCGGGACAGGAATGTTAGAGGGAGGGCCTGCCGGGGAGCTGTTTTTT. Its translation is CATSRNPGTGMLEGGPAGELFF.